This TCR beta chain derives from a study of metastatic and nonmetastatic thyroid tumors. Overall study: Repertoires were compared across blood and tumor or nodule tissue from malignant and benign thyroid patients. The study's findings and limits: Significantly greater TCR beta diversity was reportedly found in malignant thyroid tumors than in benign nodules (in blood and tumor).

Each patient came to thyroid surgery without any prior treatment (of any kind). This clone is medium-sized (0.01 to 0.1%) in the sample. Its target is unknown. Original processing methods: Clinicopathological groups of papillary thyroid cancer showed CDR3 differences that were used to build a distant-metastasis classifier. MiXCR re-clonotyped the PCR reads for TCRdb. The V and J calls shown here were made by TCRdb, not taken from the authors' results. The repertoire holds about 26,000 clones, with about 15% as singletons. The sequence derives from a female donor with papillary thyroid cancer or a benign thyroid nodule (not recorded which). Some clones in this sample may be carry-over from other donors' samples. The sequencing sample was made of blood.

CDR3 region: CASSGGTVLFYEQYF. In DNA, the CDR3 is TGCGCCAGCAGTGGGGGGACAGTACTATTCTACGAGCAGTACTTC. The rearrangement uses TRBV10-1 and TRBJ2-7, with 7 bases matching TRBD1. V gave up 4 bases and J gave up 3 bases; unmatched junction bases: 9. The CDR3 extends over 15 amino acids. Germline V CDR1 and CDR2: WNHNN, SYGVQD (reference sequence).